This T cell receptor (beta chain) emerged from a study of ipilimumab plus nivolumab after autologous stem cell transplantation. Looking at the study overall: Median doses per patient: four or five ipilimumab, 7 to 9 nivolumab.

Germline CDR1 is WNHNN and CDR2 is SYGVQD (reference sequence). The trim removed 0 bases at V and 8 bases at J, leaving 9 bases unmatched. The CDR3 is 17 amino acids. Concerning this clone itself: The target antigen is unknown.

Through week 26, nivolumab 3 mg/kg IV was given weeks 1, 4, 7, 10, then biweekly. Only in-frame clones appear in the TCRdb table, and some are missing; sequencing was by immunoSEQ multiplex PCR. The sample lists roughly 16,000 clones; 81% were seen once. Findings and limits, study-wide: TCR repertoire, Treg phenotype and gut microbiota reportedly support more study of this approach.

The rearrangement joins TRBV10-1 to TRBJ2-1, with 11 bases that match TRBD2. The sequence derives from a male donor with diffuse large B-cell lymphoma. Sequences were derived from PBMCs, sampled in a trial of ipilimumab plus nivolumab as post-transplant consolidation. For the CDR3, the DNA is TGCGCCAGCAGTGAGTCTTTAGCGGGGGGGCCGAGGGATGAGCAGTTCTTC. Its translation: CASSESLAGGPRDEQFF.